These 4 T cell receptor beta chains were sequenced from one sample in a study of T-cell memory formation after mild COVID-19. TCRdb re-called the 5' RACE reads through MiXCR, storing one row per CDR3 protein. The data hold about 290,000 distinct CDR3 sequences, with 15% observed a single time. The sequenced sample consisted of PBMCs or a T cell subset sorted from them (not recorded which). These receptors were taken from a man aged 18 to 30 who had mild COVID-19 (a few samples of this study predate the infection). Cell type and time point are not known.

This clonotype was recorded many times. This sequence joins TRBV7-9 and TRBJ1-1, with no clear D. The CDR3 is 13 amino acids. Germline V gene sequence: CDR1 SEHNR, CDR2 FQNEAQ (reference sequence). Trimming took 3 bases from V and 1 from J, leaving 6 bases between them. The CDR3 DNA follows: TGTGCCAGCAGCTTCTCCCAGAACACTGAAGCTTTCTTT. This sequence encodes CASSFSQNTEAFF.

This clonotype was observed a handful of times. This rearrangement joins TRBV12-3 or TRBV12-4 to TRBJ2-7, with 13 bases matching TRBD2. J lost 2 bases, V lost 6 bases, and 4 bases had no gene match. This CDR3 is 15 amino acids long. Here the CDR3 reads CASRYTSGGAYEQYF. The CDR3 nucleotides are TGTGCCAGCAGATACACTAGCGGGGGGGCCTACGAGCAGTACTTC.

This clonotype was observed at least ten times. The chain links TRBV7-2 to TRBJ1-5; TRBD1 might be the D (6 bases). The V and J ends lost 7 bases and 4 bases respectively, with 17 bases between them. Germline assignment: CDR1 SGHTA and CDR2 FQGNSA. The CDR3 is 15 amino acids. In DNA, the CDR3 is TGTGCCAGCAAAATGAACGGACAGCCAAATCAGCCCCAGCATTTT. It translates to CASKMNGQPNQPQHF.

The chain recombines TRBV23-1 with TRBJ2-1; 9 bases fit TRBD1. TRBV23-1 is classed as an ORF, of uncertain function. CDR3 length: 15 residues. Trimming cost V 8 bases and J 9 bases; bases outside gene matches: 14. CDR3 region: CASVSGTGRSGEQFF. CDR3 nucleotides: TGCGCCAGCGTGTCCGGGACAGGGAGATCGGGTGAGCAGTTCTTC.